This paragraph covers one T cell receptor beta chain sequence. Its target is unknown. V lost 2 bases and J 0 bases, leaving 12 bases between the germline ends. This CDR3 is built from 16 residues. The germline V gene encodes CDR1 MNHNY and CDR2 SVGAGI (reference sequence). The entry originates in a study of T cell repertoires and HLA-DP antigens. Study-wide background: A couple of male donors and one female donor spanned ages 18-to-29 through 60-to-69.

Study-wide results and limits: Naive and memory CD4+ repertoires were not analysed separately. Against one allele, clones undetected before culture averaged about 35%; against the other, roughly 50%.

The PCR primers covered 54 TRBV and 13 TRBJ segments. The repertoire was sequenced with immunoSEQ multiplex PCR; TCRdb's copy has only in-frame clones and lacks some. The data contain around 110,000 clones, more than 85% of them singletons. The clonotype originates from a woman aged 18-35 years in good health and CMV-seronegative. Sequencing was performed on CD4+ T cells from PBMCs. The gene calls are TRBV6-6 and TRBJ2-3, with D uncertain. CDR3 in DNA: TGTGCCAGCAGTTACCCTAAGACGGATAGCACAGATACGCAGTATTTT. This gives the protein CASSYPKTDSTDTQYF.